This T cell receptor (beta chain) was found in a study of blood T cell repertoires in COVID-19. Background on the study: The samples span acute and convalescent COVID-19 from the United States, Italy and Spain. The cDNA or gDNA used as material had been derived from T cells, B-cell-depleted T cells, or PBMCs.

V lost 3 bases to trimming and J lost 8 bases, with 19 bases between them. The germline CDR1 and CDR2 sequences are MGHRA and YSYEKL. The CDR3 is made up of 16 amino acids. Participants spanned ages about 18 to 100 years and resided in about two dozen US areas. How the authors handled the data: Researchers report that nucleated cell counts were estimated from reference gene primer amplification. Using immunoSEQ multiplex PCR, the repertoire was profiled, and TCRdb retains in-frame clones only, with some absent. The V and J calls and clone size were taken over from that table, and D and trimming were inferred from the DNA. The sample yields approximately 360,000 clones, 88% seen once.

Sequenced: PBMCs or T cells enriched from blood (not recorded which). The V and J genes are TRBV4-1 and TRBJ2-2; perhaps TRBD2 as D (6 bases). The origin of this receptor is a woman aged 30 to 39 with acute COVID-19. The CDR3 sequence is CASSHASPGVAGELFF. The DNA of the CDR3 is TGCGCCAGCAGCCATGCCAGCCCGGGGGTAGCTGGGGAGCTGTTTTTT.